This entry describes one T cell receptor (beta chain). This sample stems from a study of cytomegalovirus exposure and HLA in healthy donors. Germline CDR1 is SGHRS and CDR2 is YFSETQ. The ends lost 5 bases at V and 1 base at J; junction bases unmatched: 5. This CDR3 has 14 residues. Libraries were prepared by immunoSEQ multiplex PCR; TCRdb keeps only in-frame clonotypes and omits some of them. Counted here are approximately 220,000 clones, more than 75% occurring once; the ten biggest clones make up about 3%. The sample was PBMCs. This TCR derives from a man aged 18 to 29 in good health and CMV-seronegative. The V gene is TRBV5-1, the J gene TRBJ2-5; 7 nucleotides line up with TRBD1. The CDR3 DNA reads TGCGCCAGCAGTTCAGGACAGGTCCAAGAGACCCAGTACTTC. Its translation is CASSSGQVQETQYF.